This TCR beta chain appears in the sequencing data of a study of T cell responses to AZD1222 COVID-19 vaccine. Points from the study as a whole: At baseline, just 5 or 6 AZD1222 recipients tested seropositive. In a largely white British group with more females than males, clonal diversity was possibly underestimated.

Germline CDR1 reads SNHLY; CDR2 reads FYNNEI. The length of the CDR3 is 15 residues. V gave up 6 bases and J gave up 4 bases, with 16 bases separating them. About this clone itself: As yet, its antigen is unknown.

Sequencing used immunoSEQ multiplex PCR; TCRdb keeps in-frame clones, though not all of them. This sample yields some 190,000 clones, of which approximately 90% are seen a single time; about 1.7% belongs to the top ten. This specimen was peripheral blood, taken 28 days after the second AZD1222 dose. The origin of this receptor is an adult who received the AZD1222 COVID-19 vaccine. J is TRBJ1-5 and V is TRBV2; no clear D. The CDR3 reads CASSQGRTGNQPQHF. The CDR3 DNA reads as TGTGCCAGCAGCCAAGGACGGACGGGTAATCAGCCCCAGCATTTT.